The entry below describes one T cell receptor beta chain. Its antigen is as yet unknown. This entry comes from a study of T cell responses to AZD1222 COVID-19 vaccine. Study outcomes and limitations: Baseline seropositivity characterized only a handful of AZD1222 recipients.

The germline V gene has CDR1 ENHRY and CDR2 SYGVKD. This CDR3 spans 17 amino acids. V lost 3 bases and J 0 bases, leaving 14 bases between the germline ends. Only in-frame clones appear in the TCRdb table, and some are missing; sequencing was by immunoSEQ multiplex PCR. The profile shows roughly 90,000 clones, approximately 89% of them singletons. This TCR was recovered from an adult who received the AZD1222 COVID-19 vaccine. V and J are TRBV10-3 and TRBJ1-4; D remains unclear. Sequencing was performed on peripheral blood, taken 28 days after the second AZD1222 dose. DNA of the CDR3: TGTGCCATCAGTGATCACCGACAACCTGCAACTAATGAAAAACTGTTTTTT. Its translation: CAISDHRQPATNEKLFF.